A selection of T cell receptor beta chains follows, all from one sample in a study of STAT5B mutations in CD4+ large granular lymphocyte leukemia. Here immunoSEQ multiplex PCR was the method, and the copy in TCRdb shows in-frame clones only, minus some. The sample carries 37,000 or so clones, around 85% recorded once. What was sequenced was CD4+ T cells from blood buffy coats. These TCRs come from a human donor in good health. Both conserved end residues are trimmed from each CDR3. The size field is filled for only some rows; it gives once, few, many or a size class.

cdr3_aa | v_call | clone_size
ASSHRSDSGNTIY | TRBV7-2 | -
ARRDSRFFSYNEQF | TRBV21-1 | -
ASSRRTGQETQY | TRBV7-7 | -
ASSPGTDVGANVLT | TRBV5-1 | -
AWVGGAQGEETQY | TRBV30 | -
ASGLPTSQESYEQY | TRBV12-5 | -
ASSGMTGVYEKLF | TRBV6-5 | -
ASSQGGGGLSNSPLH | TRBV4-3 | -
ASSNAGGNQPQH | TRBV6-1 | once
ASSLIPGPYNEQF | TRBV11-2 | -
ASSLRSGGTDTQY | TRBV5-1 | -
AIRKDGRRSSGGNTIY | TRBV10-3 | -
ASSGALLAGGDSPLH | TRBV5-1 | few
AITTGGGSREQY | TRBV10-3 | -
AWSLGEPQH | TRBV30 | once
ASSFNYREETQY | TRBV5-8 | -
ASSPSGLHEQY | TRBV7-2 | -
ASSQARSGGQF | TRBV2 | -
ASSRTSGEDGELF | TRBV7-2 | -
ASSLMRVAGSPLH | TRBV7-3 | few
ASSERGLAAF | TRBV27 | -
AITQDQFVEVMNTEAF | TRBV10-3 | -
ASSLYNRYSYEQY | TRBV27 | -
ASSFDRGLSPLH | TRBV5-8 | -
ASSRTGEETQY | TRBV27 | -
ASSVGLGGMNTEAF | TRBV9 | few